This T cell receptor beta chain was documented in a study of blood T cell repertoires in COVID-19. CDR3 length: 13 amino acids. Deletions cut 5 bases from V and 4 bases from J, with 12 bases between. Per the germline V gene, CDR1 is SGHRS and CDR2 is YFSETQ. This table comes from immunoSEQ multiplex PCR, and its TCRdb copy is limited to in-frame clones, with some not included. Of about half a million clones listed, about 85% are singletons. The sequencing sample was made of PBMCs or T cells enriched from blood (not recorded which). This sequence was found in a woman aged 60-75 years who had recovered from COVID-19. The V gene is TRBV5-1, the J gene TRBJ1-1; no firm D call. The CDR3: CASSPGMSTEAFF. The CDR3 coding sequence is TGCGCCAGCAGTCCCGGGATGTCCACTGAAGCTTTCTTT.